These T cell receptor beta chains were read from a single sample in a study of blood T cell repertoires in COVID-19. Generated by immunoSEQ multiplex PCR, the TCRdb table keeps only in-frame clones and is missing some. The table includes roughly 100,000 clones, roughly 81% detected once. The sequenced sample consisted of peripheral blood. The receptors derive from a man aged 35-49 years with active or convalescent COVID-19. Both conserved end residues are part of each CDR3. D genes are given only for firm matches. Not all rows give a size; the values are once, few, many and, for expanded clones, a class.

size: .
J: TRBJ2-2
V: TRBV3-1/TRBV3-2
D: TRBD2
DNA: TGTGCCAGCAGCCAATCTAGCGGGGGGCGCGGGGAGCTGTTTTTT
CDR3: CASSQSSGGRGELFF

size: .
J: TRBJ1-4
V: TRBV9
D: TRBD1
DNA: TGTGCCAGCAGCCCCGGGACAGGGTCTGAAAAACTGTTTTTT
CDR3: CASSPGTGSEKLFF

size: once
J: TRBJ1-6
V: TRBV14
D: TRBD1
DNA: TGTGCCAGCAGCCAAGGATCGGGACAGGGAAGTTCACCCCTCCACTTT
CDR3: CASSQGSGQGSSPLHF

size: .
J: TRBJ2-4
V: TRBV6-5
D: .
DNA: TGTGCCAGCAGTTACGGGGGCAGTTGGGGGAAAAACATTCAGTACTTC
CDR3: CASSYGGSWGKNIQYF

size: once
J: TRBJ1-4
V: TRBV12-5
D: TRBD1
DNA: TGTGCTAGTGGTCCAGGGGGCGCAACTAATGAAAAACTGTTTTTT
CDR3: CASGPGGATNEKLFF

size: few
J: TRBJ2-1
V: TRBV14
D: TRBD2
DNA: TGTGCCAGCAGCCGCCCCATCGCGCCTAGCGGGGGAAGTGAGCAGTTCTTC
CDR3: CASSRPIAPSGGSEQFF

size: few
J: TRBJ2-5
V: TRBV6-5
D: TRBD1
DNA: TGTGCCAGCAGCCCCACCGGGACAGTACAAGAGACCCAGTACTTC
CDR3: CASSPTGTVQETQYF

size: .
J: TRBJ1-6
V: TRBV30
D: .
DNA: TGTGCCTGGATCGGGGGGTCCTTATCATCACCCCTCCACTTT
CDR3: CAWIGGSLSSPLHF

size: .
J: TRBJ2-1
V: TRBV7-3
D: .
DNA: TGTGCCAGCAGCTTAACCCTTAGCTCCTACAATGAGCAGTTCTTC
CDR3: CASSLTLSSYNEQFF

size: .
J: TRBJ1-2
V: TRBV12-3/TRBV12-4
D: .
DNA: TGTGCCAGCAGACTCAGGGCCGTAGCTGGCTACACCTTC
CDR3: CASRLRAVAGYTF

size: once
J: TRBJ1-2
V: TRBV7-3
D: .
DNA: TGTGCCAGCAGCTTATCGGGAGGGGCTAACTATGGCTACACCTTC
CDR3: CASSLSGGANYGYTF

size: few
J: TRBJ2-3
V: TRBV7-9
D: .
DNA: TGTGCCAGCCTCGGGGATTTTCAAGATACGCAGTATTTT
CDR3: CASLGDFQDTQYF

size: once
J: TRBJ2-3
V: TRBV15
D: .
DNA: TGTGCCACCAGCAGAGGGGCTAGCCCTATCACAGATACGCAGTATTTT
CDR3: CATSRGASPITDTQYF

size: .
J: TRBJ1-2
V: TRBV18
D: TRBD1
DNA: TGTGCCAGCTCACTATCACAGGGGGAATATGGCTACACCTTC
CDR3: CASSLSQGEYGYTF

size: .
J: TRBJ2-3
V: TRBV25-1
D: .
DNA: TGTGCCAGCAGTTTGGCGGGAAACACAGATACGCAGTATTTT
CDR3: CASSLAGNTDTQYF

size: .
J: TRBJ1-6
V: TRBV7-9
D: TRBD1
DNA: TGTGCCAGCAGCGACCCCAAACAGGGGTATTCACCCCTCCACTTT
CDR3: CASSDPKQGYSPLHF

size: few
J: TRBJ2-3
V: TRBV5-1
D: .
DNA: TGCGCCAGCAGCTTCACTCACTCTAGCACAGATACGCAGTATTTT
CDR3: CASSFTHSSTDTQYF

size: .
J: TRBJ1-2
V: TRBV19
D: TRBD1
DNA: TGTGCCAGTAGTCCCGGGACAGAGACCTATGGCTACACCTTC
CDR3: CASSPGTETYGYTF

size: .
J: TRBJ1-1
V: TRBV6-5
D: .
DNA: TGTGCCAGCATCAAAGGGGGAACTGAAGCTTTCTTT
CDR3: CASIKGGTEAFF

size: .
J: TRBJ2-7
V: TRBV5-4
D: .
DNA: TGTGCCAGCAGCTTGGGTGGGGGGAGGTACGAGCAGTACTTC
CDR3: CASSLGGGRYEQYF

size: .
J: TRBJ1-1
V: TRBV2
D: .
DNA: TGTGCCAGCGGGAGGAGGGAGGGTGAAGCTTTCTTT
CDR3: CASGRREGEAFF

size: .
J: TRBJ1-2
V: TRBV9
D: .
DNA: TGTGCCAGCAGCCTAGCAGACAGGGGCTACACCTTC
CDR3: CASSLADRGYTF

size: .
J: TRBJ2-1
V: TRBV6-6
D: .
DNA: TGTGCCAGCAGCCTAGACCCAGGGTCCTACAATGAGCAGTTCTTC
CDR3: CASSLDPGSYNEQFF